The entry below gives a single T cell receptor (beta chain) sequence along with its context. Its specificity is not known. At one of its ends the junction is not consistent with the germline gene, which may arise from a read error. This CDR3 is 16 amino acids long. Looked up from germline, CDR1 is SGHTA and CDR2 is FQGTGA. TCR beta VDJ and CDR3 profiling used genomic DNA as template. TCRdb recomputed calls from the reads with MiXCR, one row per CDR3 protein. In the table there are approximately 300,000 distinct CDR3 sequences, approximately 58% of which are singletons. The sample belongs to a study of CD8+CD57+ T cells in acquired aplastic anemia. Study findings and constraints: Sharing between patients and controls was observed for over 25 CD8+ CDR3 sequences.

CD8+CD57+ cell expansion, shown by flow cytometry, had occurred in the patients selected for sequencing. In all patients, the disease was severe acquired aplastic anemia. The clonotype was recovered from a human donor with aplastic anemia. This chain joins TRBV7-3 and TRBJ2-2, with TRBD2 matching over 7 bases. The material sequenced was sorted CD4+, CD8+, or CD8+CD57+ T cells (not recorded which) from PBMCs. The chain's CDR3 is CASSLSWTSRAGELFF. DNA of the CDR3: TGTGCTAGCAGCTTGTCCTGGACTAGTAGGGCCGGGGAGCTGTTTTTT.